A selection of T cell receptor beta chains follows, all from one sample in a study of T cell repertoires in cytomegalovirus infection. TCRdb passed the reads through MiXCR, listing each CDR3 protein once. This sample carries around 740,000 distinct CDR3 sequences, less than 40% of them seen once, and the ten largest clones take 2.8%. The source material was PBMCs. The source of these receptors is a human donor in good health (CMV status not recorded). Some clones in this sample may be carry-over from other donors' samples. The CDR3 runs from the conserved cysteine through the conserved F or W. The order of the fields is D gene, V gene, clone size, J gene, CDR3 DNA, CDR3 protein. The D gene is left open where the match is weak. Not every row has a clone size; where given, it reads once, few, many or a size class.

>.|TRBV7-2|many|TRBJ2-7
TGTGCCAGCAGCCCGAGGGGGAACTACGAGCAGTACTTC
CASSPRGNYEQYF
>TRBD1|TRBV24-1|.|TRBJ1-5
TGTGCCACCCGTGATCCCACCGGTGGGACAGGTAGCAATCAGCCCCAGCATTTT
CATRDPTGGTGSNQPQHF
>TRBD1|TRBV20-1|.|TRBJ2-7
TGCAGTGTCAGGGACAGGGTACTATACGAGCAGTACTTC
CSVRDRVLYEQYF
>.|TRBV7-2|few|TRBJ2-7
TGTGCCAGCAGCAGCGACCACGAGCAGTACTTC
CASSSDHEQYF
>.|TRBV24-1|.|TRBJ2-1
TGTGCCACCAGTGATCCCAGGGCGCGCGGATACAATGAGCAGTTCTTC
CATSDPRARGYNEQFF
>.|TRBV5-1|.|TRBJ2-1
TGCGCCAGCAGCTCAACGCCAAAAATGGGGAATGAGCAGTTCTTC
CASSSTPKMGNEQFF
>.|TRBV7-8|many|TRBJ2-1
TGTGCCAGCAGCTTAGATGGATTAGCAGCCAATGAGCAGTTCTTC
CASSLDGLAANEQFF
>TRBD1|TRBV6-1|.|TRBJ2-7
TGTGCCAGCAGTGAAAGTGGGACAGGGACCTACGAGCAGTACTTC
CASSESGTGTYEQYF
>.|TRBV20-1|.|TRBJ2-5
TGCAGTGCTAGAAGGCCGGGGATCTTACAAGAGACCCAGTACTTC
CSARRPGILQETQYF
>TRBD1|TRBV10-3|.|TRBJ2-7
TGTGCCACAGGGACAGGAGACTCCTACGAGCAGTACTTC
CATGTGDSYEQYF
>TRBD2|TRBV28|few|TRBJ2-5
TGTGCCAGCACCCGGACTAGCGTGCTGGGAGAGACCCAGTACTTC
CASTRTSVLGETQYF
>.|TRBV18|.|TRBJ1-6
TGTGCCAGCTCACCGCCATCGTCGGGGTTTACTTCACCCCTCCACTTT
CASSPPSSGFTSPLHF
>TRBD1|TRBV2|.|TRBJ1-5
TGTGCCAGCAGTACCTCTCCGGGACAGGGCATTGGACAGCCCCAGCATTTT
CASSTSPGQGIGQPQHF
>TRBD1|TRBV2|.|TRBJ2-3
TGTGCCAGCAGCAGGGGGCTATACACAGATACGCAGTATTTT
CASSRGLYTDTQYF
>TRBD1|TRBV28|.|TRBJ2-1
TGTGCCAGCGGGGGACCGGACAGGGGAAACAATGAGCAGTTCTTC
CASGGPDRGNNEQFF
>.|TRBV28|.|TRBJ2-1
TGTGCCAGCAGTTCGGAGGGACGCAATGAGCAGTTCTTC
CASSSEGRNEQFF
>TRBD1|TRBV5-4|.|TRBJ1-1
TGTGCCAGCATCCCTACAGGGGCGGCGGACACTGAAGCTTTCTTT
CASIPTGAADTEAFF
>.|TRBV2|few|TRBJ2-1
TGTGCCAGCAGTGCGGACAGAGTCCGCTCCTACAATGAGCAGTTCTTC
CASSADRVRSYNEQFF
>.|TRBV19|.|TRBJ1-3
TGTGCCAGTAGTCTTCGGGGGAGGCTCGGTGGAAACACCATATATTTT
CASSLRGRLGGNTIYF
>TRBD2|TRBV5-5|.|TRBJ2-3
TGTGCCAGCAGACATTTTCCCAGAGCGGGAAACACAGATACGCAGTATTTT
CASRHFPRAGNTDTQYF
>TRBD1|TRBV7-2|few|TRBJ2-7
TGTGCCAGCAGCCTCCGGGACAGGTTGACCTACGAGCAGTACTTC
CASSLRDRLTYEQYF
>TRBD1|TRBV7-9|.|TRBJ1-1
TGTGCCAGCAGCTTGGGACAGGGGGCTTATGAAGCTTTCTTT
CASSLGQGAYEAFF
>.|TRBV14|.|TRBJ1-3
TGTGCCAGCAGCCAATTGGGAAACACCATATATTTT
CASSQLGNTIYF
>.|TRBV29-1|few|TRBJ1-6
TGCAGCGTTTTGACGGGGAATTCACCCCTCCACTTT
CSVLTGNSPLHF
>TRBD1|TRBV10-3|few|TRBJ2-3
TGTGCCATCAGTCACCCTGGAAGGGGACAGCCCACAGATACGCAGTATTTT
CAISHPGRGQPTDTQYF
>.|TRBV13|.|TRBJ1-2
TGTGCCAGCAGCTTAATGGATGTCGGGAGGGGCTACACCTTC
CASSLMDVGRGYTF
>TRBD2|TRBV6-5|few|TRBJ2-1
TGTGCCAGCAGTTCACCAGCGGGAGGGCCCACAGGTGAGCAGTTCTTC
CASSSPAGGPTGEQFF
>TRBD2|TRBV7-8|many|TRBJ2-3
TGTGCCAGCAGCTACACCGGGACTAGCGGCCGAGGGGCAGATACGCAGTATTTT
CASSYTGTSGRGADTQYF
>.|TRBV19|.|TRBJ1-6
TGTGCCAGTAGTATAGTTCGAGGCAGGAATTCACCCCTCCACTTT
CASSIVRGRNSPLHF
>.|TRBV12-3/TRBV12-4|few|TRBJ1-6
TGTGCCAGCAGTCGACCCCGAACTGCCTATAATTCACCCCTCCACTTT
CASSRPRTAYNSPLHF
>TRBD2|TRBV12-3/TRBV12-4|.|TRBJ2-1
TGTGCCAGCAGTCTTCACCGGACTAGTCGACAGTTCTTC
CASSLHRTSRQFF
>TRBD2|TRBV11-1|few|TRBJ2-2
TGTGCCAGCAGCCTGGGGGTAGCGGGAGGCCTGGCCGGGGAGCTGTTTTTT
CASSLGVAGGLAGELFF
>.|TRBV6-1|.|TRBJ1-2
TGTGCCAGCAGACCCCGGGACCTTCGGAATGGCTACACCTTC
CASRPRDLRNGYTF
>.|TRBV7-2|many|TRBJ1-2
TGTGCCAGCAGCCCGGGCCCTAACTATGGCTACACCTTC
CASSPGPNYGYTF
>.|TRBV15|.|TRBJ2-7
TGTGCCACCAGCAGAGAGTTTGGCGGCGGGGAGAGATACGAGCAGTACTTC
CATSREFGGGERYEQYF